A single sample is the source of the 12 T cell receptor beta chains below, sequenced in a study of blood T cell repertoires in COVID-19. The data were produced by immunoSEQ multiplex PCR, yet TCRdb's version contains in-frame clones alone and is incomplete. The sample yields 200,000 to 250,000 clones, approximately 82% seen once. Sequences were obtained from peripheral blood. The receptors here all came from a woman older than 75 with acute or convalescent COVID-19.

The rearrangement links TRBV19 to TRBJ1-1; D unresolved. CDR3 length: 15 residues. The V and J ends lost 3 bases and 5 bases respectively, with 16 bases between them. The germline CDR1 and CDR2 sequences are LNHDA and SQIVND (reference sequence). CDR3 residues: CASSILFGRGTEAFF. Written as DNA, the CDR3 is TGTGCCAGTAGTATTCTCTTCGGGCGAGGGACTGAAGCTTTCTTT.

V and J are TRBV7-9 and TRBJ1-5, with 8 positions matching TRBD1. The CDR3 consists of 13 residues. In germline, CDR1 is SEHNR, CDR2 FQNEAQ (reference sequence). The junction had 0 bases not matched to a gene; V was cut back by 3 bases and J by 5 bases. The CDR3 DNA sequence: TGTGCCAGCAGCTTGACAGGGGATCAGCCCCAGCATTTT. Protein sequence: CASSLTGDQPQHF.

The chain joins TRBV7-2 to TRBJ1-1; TRBD1 might be the D (5 bases). From germline, CDR1 is SGHTA and CDR2 FQGNSA. Trimming removed 1 base from V and 1 base from J, with 7 bases in between. This CDR3 comprises 14 residues. CDR3 in amino acids: CASSLGTGNTEAFF. The CDR3 DNA sequence: TGTGCCAGCAGCTTAGGAACAGGGAACACTGAAGCTTTCTTT.

This clone is a singleton in its sample. The chain uses TRBV3-1 (or the pseudogene TRBV3-2) and TRBJ1-3; perhaps TRBD1 as D (6 bases). The ends were cut back, 3 bases at V and 3 bases at J, with 9 bases in the middle. Germline V gives CDR1 LGHDT, CDR2 YNNKEL (reference sequence). The CDR3 is made up of 14 amino acids. CDR3 nucleotides: TGTGCCAGCAGCCAGGGGGCGTATGGAAACACCATATATTTT. Protein sequence: CASSQGAYGNTIYF.

The V gene is TRBV9, the J gene TRBJ2-2; a possible D gene is TRBD2 (6 bases). V gave up 0 bases and J gave up 4 bases, with 13 bases separating them. CDR1 SGDLS and CDR2 YYNGEE come from the germline V gene. The CDR3 has 16 residues. CDR3 nucleotide sequence: TGTGCCAGCAGCGTAGCCTCCGGGGGAAGCACCGGGGAGCTGTTTTTT. Its translation is CASSVASGGSTGELFF.

V is TRBV6-2 or TRBV6-3 and J is TRBJ1-3; D not certain. This CDR3 is built from 16 residues. CDR1 is MNHEY, CDR2 SVGEGT, per germline. V was clipped by 4 bases and J by 0 bases, with 13 bases between them. The CDR3 DNA reads TGTGCCAGCAGTTGGATGAGTCAGGACTCTGGAAACACCATATATTTT. This encodes CASSWMSQDSGNTIYF.

The chain joins TRBV15 to TRBJ1-1; 9 bases align to TRBD1. Germline values: CDR1 LNHNV, CDR2 YYDKDF (reference sequence). The CDR3 is 17 amino acids. Germline trimming cut 0 bases from V and 0 bases from J; bases unmatched to any gene: 5. Written as DNA, the CDR3 is TGTGCCACCAGCAGAGATCGGGACAGGGACTTGAACACTGAAGCTTTCTTT. Its translation: CATSRDRDRDLNTEAFF. The full variable domain, rest sourced from reference TRBV15 and TRBJ1-1, is DAMVIQNPRYQVTQFGKPVTLSCSQTLNHNVMYWYQQKSSQAPKLLFHYYDKDFNNEADTPDNFQSRRPNTSFCFLDIRSPGLGDTAMYLCATSRDRDRDLNTEAFFGQGTRLTVV.

This clone was counted only a few times. This chain joins TRBV6-6 and TRBJ1-1; the match to TRBD1 covers 7 bases. This CDR3 is 14 amino acids long. CDR1 is MNHNY, CDR2 SVGAGI, per germline (reference sequence). V lost 2 bases to trimming and J lost 6 bases; unmatched junction nucleotides: 6. The CDR3 DNA follows: TGTGCCAGCAGTTACCCCCCGGACAGGCCTGAAGCTTTCTTT. It translates to CASSYPPDRPEAFF.

The CDR3 coding sequence is TGTGCCAGTAGTATATCGAGGCGGTACGAGCAGTACTTC. It codes for CASSISRRYEQYF. The rearrangement uses TRBV19 and TRBJ2-7; the D is unclear. CDR1 LNHDA and CDR2 SQIVND come from the germline V gene (reference sequence). The V gene lost 2 bases and the J gene lost 4 bases, with 9 bases spanning the gap. CDR3 length: 13 amino acids. Complete variable domain (other parts from reference TRBV19 and TRBJ2-7): DGGITQSPKYLFRKEGQNVTLSCEQNLNHDAMYWYRQDPGQGLRLIYYSQIVNDFQKGDIAEGYSVSREKKESFPLTVTSAQKNPTAFYLCASSISRRYEQYFGPGTRLTVT.

This clone was observed a single time. This sequence joins TRBV30 and TRBJ2-7; tentatively, D is TRBD1 (6 bases). CDR1 is GTSNPN, CDR2 SVGIG, per germline (reference sequence). Trimming took off 2 bases at V and 3 bases at J, with 8 bases between the two ends. This CDR3 is 12 amino acids long. This CDR3 reads CAWSLGGYEQYF. CDR3 nucleotide sequence: TGTGCCTGGAGTCTAGGGGGCTACGAGCAGTACTTC.

This rearrangement joins TRBV7-9 to TRBJ2-3; 7 bases agree with TRBD1. The CDR3 spans 16 residues. Germline V lookup: CDR1 SEHNR, CDR2 FQNEAQ (reference sequence). The V and J ends lost 8 bases and 2 bases, in that order; junction bases with no gene match: 13. CDR3 sequence: CASGRQGGGSTDTQYF. CDR3 coding DNA: TGTGCCAGCGGACGACAGGGTGGGGGCTCCACAGATACGCAGTATTTT.

The chain employs TRBV9 and TRBJ2-1, with D tentatively TRBD2 (5 bases). This CDR3 is 14 amino acids long. Germline V gives CDR1 SGDLS, CDR2 YYNGEE. V was cut by 4 bases and J by 3 bases, with 11 bases left in between. CDR3 region: CASSPSGVYNEQFF. The CDR3, as DNA: TGTGCCAGCAGCCCTTCCGGGGTCTACAATGAGCAGTTCTTC.